Listed below are T cell receptor beta chains from one sample, sequenced in a study of early T cells in non-severe SARS-CoV-2 infection. TCRdb processed the 5' RACE reads anew with MiXCR; each CDR3 protein has one entry. Of under 30,000 distinct CDR3 sequences listed, 4.3% are singletons. Sequenced sample: whole blood. The receptors come from an adult who was a healthcare worker with PCR-confirmed SARS-CoV-2 infection or an uninfected control (not recorded which). Each CDR3 is given without its conserved first and last residue. The D gene is left open where the match is weak.

>-|TRBJ2-7|TRBV9
ASSVMDSYEQY
>TRBD2|TRBJ2-5|TRBV7-9
ASSYPKGSGTSRETQY
>TRBD1|TRBJ2-7|TRBV12-3/TRBV12-4
ASSKGGQGAYEQY
>-|TRBJ1-1|TRBV10-3
AISEPQGTEAF
>-|TRBJ1-3|TRBV7-6
ASSLAPGAVGNTIY
>-|TRBJ1-5|TRBV29-1
SVGRSNQPQH
>-|TRBJ2-7|TRBV6-1
ASKSGSREQY
>-|TRBJ1-2|TRBV5-1
ASADNYGYT
>TRBD2|TRBJ2-2|TRBV5-1
ASSPGGTGELF
>-|TRBJ2-5|TRBV7-9
ASSLDTETQY
>-|TRBJ2-7|TRBV21-1
ASSTMGLAGAYYEQY
>TRBD2|TRBJ2-3|TRBV6-5
ASSRAGGLSDTQY
>TRBD2|TRBJ2-7|TRBV20-1
SAESGTTPYEQY
>-|TRBJ2-3|TRBV10-1
ASRLGLAYTDTQY
>-|TRBJ1-1|TRBV19
ASSDRKNTEAF
>-|TRBJ2-7|TRBV7-6
ASSASGASYEQY
>-|TRBJ2-1|TRBV7-9
ASSSALREQF
>-|TRBJ2-3|TRBV20-1
SARPRVTDTQY
>-|TRBJ1-4|TRBV7-9
ASSPQGEKLF
>-|TRBJ2-1|TRBV11-2
ASSSGSGSSYNEQF
>TRBD2|TRBJ2-1|TRBV6-2/TRBV6-3
ASREASRYNEQF
>-|TRBJ2-7|TRBV5-5
ASSLAPSKANEQY
>TRBD1|TRBJ2-3|TRBV5-1
ASSLDRGPDTQY
>-|TRBJ2-5|TRBV28
ASVLGGAKTQY
>-|TRBJ2-7|TRBV7-8
ASSLPPRYEQY
>-|TRBJ2-2|TRBV6-5
ASSYRPWDTGELF
>-|TRBJ2-5|TRBV7-2
ASSLVIGLETQY
>-|TRBJ2-7|TRBV28
ASSAPGQLGEQY
>TRBD1|TRBJ2-7|TRBV20-1
STKGGTGGDGQY
>TRBD2|TRBJ2-2|TRBV6-2/TRBV6-3
AGSFVVGTSQTGELF
>-|TRBJ2-1|TRBV9
ASSVSGSSYNEQF
>-|TRBJ2-1|TRBV5-1
VSKTQAEIYNEQF
>TRBD1|TRBJ1-6|TRBV7-2
ASSYRDRGHSPLH
>-|TRBJ2-5|TRBV20-1
SARESAQKETQY
>TRBD2|TRBJ2-1|TRBV7-2
ASSFGAGIADEQF
>-|TRBJ2-2|TRBV7-7
ASRPANTPSTGELF
>-|TRBJ1-2|TRBV20-1
SAKVDKGTNYGYT